The subject of this entry is one T cell receptor (beta chain). This receptor's antigen is unknown. Qualities for individual bases were not recorded, and no much larger clone is one base off. The entry originates in a study of blood T cell repertoires in COVID-19 (TCRdb year 2020). For the study in its entirety: Samples from collaborators originated in the United States, Italy and Spain and spanned both the acute and convalescent phases of COVID-19. The material from the prospective study consisted of cDNA or gDNA derived from T cells, B-cell-depleted T cells, or PBMCs. The dataset comprised deeply sampled blood TCRbeta repertoires from subjects exposed to, actively infected with, or recovered from COVID-19. The repertoires were made available in a free public database intended to serve as a resource for research on the immune response to SARS-CoV-2. The samples were drawn from the first 160 participants of the ongoing ImmuneRACE study and from 950 to 1,500 subjects provided by 6 global collaborators. A de-identified subject ID, COVID-19 status, age in years and sex were almost always included in the sample metadata. Where HLA class I and class II types were available, the types were taken from metadata supplied by the sample provider, not from assay-based typing. On the study overall, not on this receptor specifically: The quantity of clinical and demographic metadata differed by source and by participant and was supplied without curation.

TCRbeta CDR3 regions were amplified from genomic DNA by means of the immunoSEQ Assay, a bias-controlled multiplex PCR. The study's own analysis went as follows. The number of nucleated cells in each sample was estimated by amplification of reference gene primers within the assay. To quantify the absolute abundance of each unique TCRbeta CDR3 rearrangement, sequence reads were collapsed and filtered. Productive Simpson clonality was computed per sample as the square root of Simpson's diversity index over productive rearrangements. Sourced from immuneACCESS, this table was stored by TCRdb with only in-frame sequences that have V and J called. A share of the clones is absent; for the studies checked, an unresolved V gene accounts for under half, and the remainder has no known explanation. Clone size and V and J calls were adopted from that table, with D and trimming inferred from the DNA. For this sample there are around 13,000 clones; 75% to 90% appear just once. Around 15% of the sample goes to the ten largest clones.

Whole blood was collected in K2EDTA tubes by collaborating institutions according to the institutions' own protocols. For TCRbeta analysis, collaborator samples were shipped as frozen whole blood, as isolated PBMCs, or as DNA extracted from either sample type. The origin of this receptor is a man aged 50-59 years with active COVID-19. The sample was peripheral blood.

CDR3 loop: CASSSGLAKNIQYF. The nucleotide sequence reads as follows: TGTGCCAGCAGCTCGGGACTAGCCAAAAACATTCAGTACTTC. This receptor chain uses TRBV3-1 (or the pseudogene TRBV3-2) and TRBJ2-4, and the D gene may be TRBD2, 6 bases matching. According to the germline V gene (reference sequence), CDR1 reads LGHDT and CDR2 reads YNNKEL. The CDR3, cysteine through phenylalanine, is 14 amino acids long. The sequence is cut down to CDR3 DNA, 42 bases in frame from base 1. V is clipped by 5 bases and J by 0 bases, and the sequence between their germline boundaries is 8 bases long.